Sequencing of this T cell receptor beta chain was carried out in a study of T cell changes during pregnancy in multiple sclerosis. The ends lost 3 bases at V and 5 bases at J; junction bases unmatched: 3. CDR1 and CDR2 from the germline V gene are SEHNR and FQNEAQ (reference sequence). The CDR3 length is 15 residues. Data came from immunoSEQ multiplex PCR; TCRdb stores just in-frame clones and leaves some out. The sample has fewer than 60,000 clones, 92% seen once. V gene TRBV7-9 combines with J gene TRBJ1-4, with 10 bases matching TRBD1. The source material was CD4+ T cells from peripheral blood mononuclear cells, sampled after pregnancy. This sequence originates from a female donor with multiple sclerosis, enrolled in a pregnancy study. The CDR3 region is CASSFRTGGNEKLFF. DNA for the CDR3: TGTGCCAGCAGCTTCAGGACAGGGGGAAATGAAAAACTGTTTTTT.